These 17 T cell receptor beta chains originate from one sample sequenced in a study of blood T cell repertoires in COVID-19. TCRdb's table, derived via immunoSEQ multiplex PCR, lists solely in-frame clones and lacks some. Among 250,000 or so clones listed, around 90% were seen once. Sequencing input: PBMCs or T cells enriched from blood (not recorded which). These receptor sequences come from a man aged 35-49 years who had been exposed to COVID-19.

V usage is TRBV18 and J usage is TRBJ1-5; 9 bases map to TRBD1. Germline trimming cut 3 bases from V and 6 bases from J; bases unmatched to any gene: 6. The CDR3 length is 15 residues. In germline, CDR1 is KGHSH, CDR2 LQKENI. CDR3 DNA: TGTGCCAGCTCACCGTCGGGACAGGGAGGTCAGCCCCAGCATTTT. Amino acid sequence: CASSPSGQGGQPQHF. Drawing the rest from reference TRBV18 and TRBJ1-5, the complete variable domain is NAGVMQNPRHLVRRRGQEARLRCSPMKGHSHVYWYRQLPEEGLKFMVYLQKENIIDESGMPKERFSAEFPKEGPSILRIQQVVRGDSAAYFCASSPSGQGGQPQHFGDGTRLSIL.

The chain has TRBV28 and TRBJ1-5; tentatively, D is TRBD1 (5 bases). The CDR3 is 14 amino acids. CDR1 MDHEN and CDR2 SYDVKM come from the germline V gene. V lost 4 bases, J lost 1 base, and 8 bases lay in between. CDR3 amino acids: CASSWGISNQPQHF. CDR3 DNA sequence: TGTGCCAGCAGTTGGGGCATCAGCAATCAGCCCCAGCATTTT.

The CDR3 region is CASSQDSGGMTYEQYF. The CDR3 region has the DNA TGCGCCAGCAGCCAAGATTCAGGCGGGATGACCTACGAGCAGTACTTC. The chain uses TRBV4-3 and TRBJ2-7; maybe TRBD2 (6 bases). Germline lookup yields CDR1 LGHNA and CDR2 YSLEER. The CDR3 covers 16 residues. The V end lost 0 bases, the J end lost 2 bases, and 14 bases lay between the germline ends.

This chain joins TRBV7-6 and TRBJ2-3; possibly TRBD1 for D (5 bases). Germline V gene data show CDR1 as SGHVS and CDR2 as FNYEAQ. The V and J ends lost 6 bases and 3 bases respectively, with 16 bases between them. This CDR3 contains 15 residues. The CDR3 spells CASRPGLLVTDTQYF. CDR3 nucleotides: TGTGCCAGCAGACCAGGGCTCTTGGTTACAGATACGCAGTATTTT.

The chain employs TRBV5-1 and TRBJ2-5; TRBD1 aligns across 7 bases. CDR1 SGHRS and CDR2 YFSETQ come from the germline V gene. CDR3 length equals 16 residues. V trimming: 4 bases; J trimming: 0 bases; junction bases outside the gene matches: 9. The CDR3 nucleotides read TGCGCCAGCAGCGAATTAGGGACAGCAAACCAAGAGACCCAGTACTTC. It specifies CASSELGTANQETQYF.

This chain links TRBV28 with TRBJ2-2; unclear D gene. The CDR3 is made up of 12 amino acids. The ends were cut back, 5 bases at V and 7 bases at J, with 8 bases in the middle. Germline-derived CDR1 and CDR2 are MDHEN and SYDVKM. Here the CDR3 DNA reads TGTGCCAGCAGTCGGTTAGACGGGGAGCTGTTTTTT. Protein: CASSRLDGELFF.

This sequence joins TRBV5-1 and TRBJ1-4; D is unresolved. In germline, CDR1 is SGHRS, CDR2 YFSETQ. Trimming removed 5 bases at V and 8 bases at J, with 13 bases between. This CDR3 comprises 13 residues. The CDR3 nucleotides are TGCGCCAGCAGATATTCGAGCGGGGAAAAACTGTTTTTT. Protein product: CASRYSSGEKLFF. Looking up the rest from reference TRBV5-1 and TRBJ1-4 gives the full variable domain: KAGVTQTPRYLIKTRGQQVTLSCSPISGHRSVSWYQQTPGQGLQFLFEYFSETQRNKGNFPGRFSGRQFSNSRSEMNVSTLELGDSALYLCASRYSSGEKLFFGSGTQLSVL.

Turning to this clone: Within the sample, other DNA sequences also encode this same CDR3. V is TRBV2 and J is TRBJ1-5; D ambiguous. CDR1 is SNHLY and CDR2 is FYNNEI in the germline V gene. The CDR3 covers 13 residues. V dropped 2 bases and J dropped 5 bases, with 7 bases sitting between them. The CDR3 nucleotides read TGTGCCAGCAGTGAATATCGGGATCAGCCCCAGCATTTT. Protein sequence: CASSEYRDQPQHF.

DNA for the CDR3: TGTGCCAGCAGCATCGGGAACAATGAGCAGTTCTTC. Translated, it gives CASSIGNNEQFF. V and J are TRBV5-4 and TRBJ2-1; TRBD2 is a possible D gene (5 bases). The length of the CDR3 is 12 residues. Per germline, CDR1 SGHNT and CDR2 YYREEE (reference sequence). The V end lost 4 bases, the J end lost 5 bases, and 7 bases lay between the germline ends.

In this sample, this clone turned up once. The chain is built from TRBV6-1 and TRBJ1-5; D gene unclear. The V gene lost 3 bases and the J gene lost 4 bases, with 7 bases spanning the gap. Germline V gives CDR1 MNHNS, CDR2 SASEGT. This CDR3 has 13 amino acids. The CDR3: CASSDERNQPQHF. The CDR3, as DNA: TGTGCCAGCAGTGACGAGAGAAATCAGCCCCAGCATTTT.

The V and J genes are TRBV6-6 and TRBJ1-2; no firm D call. This CDR3 is built from 12 residues. Germline CDR1 is MNHNY and CDR2 is SVGAGI (reference sequence). The ends were cut back, 6 bases at V and 9 bases at J, with 14 bases in the middle. The CDR3 spells CASSQDRESYTF. The CDR3 bases are TGTGCCAGCAGCCAAGACCGGGAGAGCTACACCTTC.

Concerning this clone: The junction shows a germline mismatch at one end, possibly a read error. The chain combines TRBV6-5 with TRBJ2-1; D call uncertain. This CDR3 comprises 11 residues. Germline lookup yields CDR1 MNHEY and CDR2 SVGAGI. The CDR3 DNA reads TGTGCCAGCAGGTACTACAATGAGCAGTTCTTC. Its translation is CASRYYNEQFF.

V and J are TRBV3-1 (or the pseudogene TRBV3-2) and TRBJ2-1, with D unresolved. The V gene's germline CDR1 is LGHDT and CDR2 YNNKEL (reference sequence). The CDR3 totals 12 residues. Deletions cut 4 bases from V and 6 bases from J, with 7 bases between. The CDR3 is CASSLISNEQFF. CDR3 bases: TGTGCCAGCAGCCTTATTAGCAATGAGCAGTTCTTC.

The genes are TRBV27 and TRBJ2-1; the match to TRBD2 covers 9 bases. The CDR3 length is 16 residues. The junction had 6 bases not matched to a gene; V was cut back by 1 base and J by 5 bases. From germline, CDR1 is MNHEY and CDR2 SMNVEV (reference sequence). Written as DNA, the CDR3 is TGTGCCAGCAGTTTATATTGGCGGGAGGGCCACAATGAGCAGTTCTTC. Protein: CASSLYWREGHNEQFF.

The rearrangement uses TRBV19 and TRBJ1-1; 11 bases align to TRBD1. Per the germline V gene, CDR1 is LNHDA and CDR2 is SQIVND (reference sequence). V lost 3 bases, J lost 2 bases, and 5 bases stayed unmatched. The CDR3 contains 16 residues. CDR3 sequence reads: CASSIPDRGLNTEAFF. The DNA of the CDR3 is TGTGCCAGTAGTATCCCGGACAGGGGGCTAAACACTGAAGCTTTCTTT.

The V call is TRBV7-9, the J call TRBJ2-2; 7 bases line up with TRBD1. CDR1 is SEHNR, CDR2 FQNEAQ, per germline (reference sequence). After removal of 7 bases from V and 0 bases from J, the junction contained 5 bases not matched to a gene. The CDR3 runs to 15 residues. In DNA, the CDR3 is TGTGCCAGCAAGGAGCAGGGGGCGAACACCGGGGAGCTGTTTTTT. It is translated as CASKEQGANTGELFF.

The chain uses TRBV4-1 and TRBJ1-4; no clear D. CDR1 is MGHRA, CDR2 YSYEKL, per germline. This CDR3 spans 16 amino acids. The ends were cut back, 0 bases at V and 0 bases at J, with 8 bases in the middle. The CDR3 DNA reads TGCGCCAGCAGCCAAGAAGAGTCTGCAACTAATGAAAAACTGTTTTTT. Its translation: CASSQEESATNEKLFF.